The 9 T cell receptor beta chains listed next were all sequenced from one sample in a study of molecular identifiers for immune sequencing clone quantification. MiXCR, run by TCRdb on the PCR reads, gives a single entry per CDR3 protein. The top ten hold roughly 7% of the sample, which has some 40,000 distinct CDR3 sequences, less than 20% seen once. Sequenced material: naive CD8+ T cells from blood, with Jurkat cell RNA spiked in. Subset of the sample: FACS-sorted CD8+CD4-CCR7+CD45RA+ naive T cells. The source is a human donor in good health. Some libraries in this study had Jurkat cell RNA spiked in.

This clonotype was seen at least ten times. V usage is TRBV7-9 and J usage is TRBJ2-7; D gene uncertain. V was trimmed by 5 bases and J by 3 bases, leaving 17 bases between them. The germline gives CDR1 SEHNR, CDR2 FQNEAQ (reference sequence). The CDR3 runs to 15 residues. The CDR3 is CASSPETRSFYEQYF. The CDR3 DNA reads TGTGCCAGCAGCCCCGAGACCAGGTCCTTCTACGAGCAGTACTTC.

This clonotype was counted at least ten times. V is TRBV7-3 and J is TRBJ2-7; no clear D gene. The CDR3 sequence is 14 residues long. Germline CDR1 SGHTA, CDR2 FQGTGA. Between the trimmed V and J ends, which lost 5 bases and 4 bases, there was a span of 15 bases. Here the CDR3 reads CASSPDQNSYEQYF. The CDR3 region has the DNA TGTGCCAGCAGCCCCGATCAAAACAGTTACGAGCAGTACTTC.

This clonotype was seen ten or more times. The chain joins TRBV7-2 to TRBJ2-7; D call uncertain. Looked up from germline, CDR1 is SGHTA and CDR2 is FQGNSA. Trimming took off 2 bases at V and 3 bases at J, with 8 bases between the two ends. This CDR3 region has 13 residues. The CDR3 DNA is TGTGCCAGCAGCTTAAATTCTCGCTACGAGCAGTACTTC. Protein sequence: CASSLNSRYEQYF.

In this sample, this clonotype turned up many times. The J gene is TRBJ2-4, the V gene TRBV6-2 or TRBV6-3; D is possibly TRBD1 or TRBD2 (5 bases each). V lost 7 bases and J 0 bases, leaving 13 bases between the germline ends. Germline V gene lookup returns CDR1 MNHEY and CDR2 SVGEGT. The CDR3 is 15 amino acids. CDR3 protein: CASTEGPLAKNIQYF. The CDR3 nucleotides read TGTGCCAGCACCGAGGGACCGCTAGCCAAAAACATTCAGTACTTC.

This clonotype has ten or more counts. The V call is TRBV13, the J call TRBJ2-1; no clear D. The CDR3 length is 13 residues. Trimming removed 4 bases at V and 3 bases at J, with 7 bases between. Germline values: CDR1 PRHDT, CDR2 FYEKMQ (reference sequence). The DNA for the CDR3 is TGTGCCAGCAGCTCGGACCGCTACAATGAGCAGTTCTTC. It is translated as CASSSDRYNEQFF.

This clonotype was seen ten or more times. This chain uses TRBV28 with TRBJ2-1, with D possibly TRBD2 on 5 matching bases. Germline values: CDR1 MDHEN, CDR2 SYDVKM. The CDR3 is 13 residues long. Trimming shortened V by 6 bases and J by 7 bases, and 13 bases separated the two germline ends. As DNA, the CDR3 is TGTGCCAGCAGACAGACTGGACTTAATGAGCAGTTCTTC. Its translation is CASRQTGLNEQFF.

Within the sample, this clonotype is medium-sized. The chain links TRBV7-6 to TRBJ2-1; tentative D call: TRBD1 (5 bases). Germline-derived CDR1 and CDR2 are SGHVS and FNYEAQ. There are 13 residues in the CDR3. Trimming took 1 base from V and 8 from J, leaving 9 bases between them. The CDR3 sequence: CASSLGAGYEQFF. The CDR3 DNA follows: TGTGCCAGCAGCTTAGGGGCAGGGTATGAGCAGTTCTTC. Using reference TRBV7-6 and TRBJ2-1 for the parts outside the CDR3, the full variable domain is GAGVSQSPRYKVTKRGQDVALRCDPISGHVSLYWYRQALGQGPEFLTYFNYEAQQDKSGLPNDRFSAERPEGSISTLTIQRTEQRDSAMYRCASSLGAGYEQFFGPGTRLTVL.

In its sample, this clonotype was seen a few times. This rearrangement joins TRBV6-6 to TRBJ2-7, with D possibly being TRBD1 or TRBD2 (7 bases each). The germline V gene encodes CDR1 MNHNY and CDR2 SVGAGI (reference sequence). Between the trimmed V and J ends, which lost 7 bases and 10 bases, there was a span of 26 bases. The CDR3 is made up of 15 amino acids. This CDR3 reads CASTQGTGGSYEQYF. CDR3 DNA: TGTGCCAGCACACAGGGGACGGGGGGCTCCTATGAACAGTACTTC.

The table lists this clonotype with a few counts. V and J are TRBV18 and TRBJ2-1; a possible D gene is TRBD2 (5 bases). CDR1 KGHSH and CDR2 LQKENI come from the germline V gene. V was pared by 4 bases and J by 12 bases, with 25 bases between. The CDR3 is 16 residues long. CDR3 amino acids: CASSQPRTDGVWGQFF. Written as DNA, the CDR3 is TGTGCCAGCTCACAACCCCGAACGGACGGGGTTTGGGGGCAGTTCTTC. The full variable domain, rest sourced from reference TRBV18 and TRBJ2-1, is NAGVMQNPRHLVRRRGQEARLRCSPMKGHSHVYWYRQLPEEGLKFMVYLQKENIIDESGMPKERFSAEFPKEGPSILRIQQVVRGDSAAYFCASSQPRTDGVWGQFFGPGTRLTVL.